The present entry profiles one T cell receptor (beta chain) with its context. What it binds is unknown. The PCR was carried out with 60 Vbeta primers and 13 Jbeta primers. Assay: immunoSEQ multiplex PCR; the TCRdb copy retains only in-frame clones and omits some. The sample shows 150,000 or so clones, 71% of them seen only once. The V gene's germline CDR1 is MGHDK and CDR2 SYGVNS. V shed 0 bases and J shed 3 bases, with 11 bases lying between them. The CDR3 is 15 amino acids. These data are taken from a study of cytomegalovirus exposure and HLA in healthy donors. Findings and limits, study-wide: The sole available immune exposure information was CMV serostatus. In a later analysis, across HLA loci, associated TCR counts were highest for DRB1, lowest for HLA-C. The classifier was said to identify cytomegalovirus status with high specificity and sensitivity.

The chain has TRBV25-1 and TRBJ1-2; unclear D gene. The sequence was collected from a girl aged 10 to 17 in good health and CMV-seronegative. Sequencing used PBMCs. CDR3 loop: CASSEYSVGDYGYTF. The CDR3 DNA is TGTGCCAGCAGTGAATACTCCGTCGGGGACTATGGCTACACCTTC.